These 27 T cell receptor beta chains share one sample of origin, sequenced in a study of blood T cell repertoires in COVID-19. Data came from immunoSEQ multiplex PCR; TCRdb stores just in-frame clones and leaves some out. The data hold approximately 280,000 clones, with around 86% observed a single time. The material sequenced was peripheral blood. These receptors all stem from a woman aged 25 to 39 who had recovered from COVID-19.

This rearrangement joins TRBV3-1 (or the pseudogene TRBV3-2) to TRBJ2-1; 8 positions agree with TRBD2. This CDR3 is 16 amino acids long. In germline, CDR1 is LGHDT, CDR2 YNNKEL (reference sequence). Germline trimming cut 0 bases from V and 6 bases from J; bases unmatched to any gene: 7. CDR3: CASSQDWGGGINEQFF. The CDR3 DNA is TGTGCCAGCAGCCAAGACTGGGGCGGGGGGATCAATGAGCAGTTCTTC.

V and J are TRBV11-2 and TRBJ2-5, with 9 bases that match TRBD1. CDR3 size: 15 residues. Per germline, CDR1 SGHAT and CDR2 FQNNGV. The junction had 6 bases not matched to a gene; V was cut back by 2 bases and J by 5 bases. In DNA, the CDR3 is TGTGCCAGCAGCTTATCACAGGGGGCTGAGGAGACCCAGTACTTC. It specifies CASSLSQGAEETQYF.

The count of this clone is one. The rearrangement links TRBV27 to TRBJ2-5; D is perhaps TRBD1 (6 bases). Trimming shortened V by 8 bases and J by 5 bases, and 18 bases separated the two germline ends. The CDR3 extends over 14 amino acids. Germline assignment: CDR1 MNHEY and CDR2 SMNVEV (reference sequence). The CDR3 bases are TGTGCCAGCCGTACGTGGGGGCTCCGGGAGACCCAGTACTTC. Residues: CASRTWGLRETQYF.

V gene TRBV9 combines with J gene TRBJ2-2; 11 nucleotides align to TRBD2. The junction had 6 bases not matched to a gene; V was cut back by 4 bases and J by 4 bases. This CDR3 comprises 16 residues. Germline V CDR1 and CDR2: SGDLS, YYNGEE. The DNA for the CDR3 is TGTGCCAGCAGCCAAACCGGGACTAGCGGCACCGGGGAGCTGTTTTTT. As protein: CASSQTGTSGTGELFF.

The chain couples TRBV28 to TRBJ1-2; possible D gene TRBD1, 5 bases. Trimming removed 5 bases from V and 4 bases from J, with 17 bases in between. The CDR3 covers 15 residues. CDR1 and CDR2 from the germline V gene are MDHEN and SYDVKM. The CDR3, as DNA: TGTGCCAGCAGTACCCTAGGGGCGGCGGCCTATGGCTACACCTTC. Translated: CASSTLGAAAYGYTF.

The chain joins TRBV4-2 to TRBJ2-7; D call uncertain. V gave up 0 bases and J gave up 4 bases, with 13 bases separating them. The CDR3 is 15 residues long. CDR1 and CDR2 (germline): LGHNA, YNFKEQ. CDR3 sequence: CASSQERSRVYEQYF. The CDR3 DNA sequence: TGTGCCAGCAGCCAAGAGCGGAGCAGAGTGTACGAGCAGTACTTC.

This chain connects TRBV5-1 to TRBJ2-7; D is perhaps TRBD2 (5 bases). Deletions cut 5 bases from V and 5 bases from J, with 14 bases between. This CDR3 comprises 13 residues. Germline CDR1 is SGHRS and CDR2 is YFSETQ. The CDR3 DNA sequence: TGCGCCAGCAGTCGGGGTAAGTTTGACGAGCAGTACTTC. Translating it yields CASSRGKFDEQYF. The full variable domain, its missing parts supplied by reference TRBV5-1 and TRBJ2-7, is KAGVTQTPRYLIKTRGQQVTLSCSPISGHRSVSWYQQTPGQGLQFLFEYFSETQRNKGNFPGRFSGRQFSNSRSEMNVSTLELGDSALYLCASSRGKFDEQYFGPGTRLTVT.

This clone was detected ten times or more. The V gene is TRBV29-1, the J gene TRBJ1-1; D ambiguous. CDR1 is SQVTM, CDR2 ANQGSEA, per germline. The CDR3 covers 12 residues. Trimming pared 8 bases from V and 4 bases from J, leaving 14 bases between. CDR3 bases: TGCAGCCCCCCGGGTAGGCCCACTGAAGCTTTCTTT. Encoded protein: CSPPGRPTEAFF.

The CDR3 protein is CAISEQGEEKLFF. The CDR3 DNA follows: TGTGCCATCAGTGAGCAGGGGGAGGAAAAACTGTTTTTT. This sequence joins TRBV10-3 and TRBJ1-4, with 7 bases matching TRBD1. The CDR3 extends over 13 amino acids. J was trimmed by 8 bases and V by 2 bases; bases with no gene match: 2. Germline V gene data show CDR1 as ENHRY and CDR2 as SYGVKD.

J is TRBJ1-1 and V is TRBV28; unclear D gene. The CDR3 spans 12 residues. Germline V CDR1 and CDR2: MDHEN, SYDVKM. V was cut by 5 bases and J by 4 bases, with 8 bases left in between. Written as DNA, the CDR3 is TGTGCCAGCAGTCCACGAGGCACTGAAGCTTTCTTT. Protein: CASSPRGTEAFF.

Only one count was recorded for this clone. The CDR3 DNA is TGTGCCAGCAGGCTAACGGACAGGGAAAATTCACCCCTCCACTTT. It codes for CASRLTDRENSPLHF. This chain links TRBV27 with TRBJ1-6; 8 bases match TRBD1. Unmatched junction bases numbered 8, after V lost 6 bases and J lost 7 bases. This CDR3 is 15 amino acids long. The V gene's germline CDR1 is MNHEY and CDR2 SMNVEV (reference sequence).

The CDR3 is CASSDGGGFNQPQHF. CDR3 bases: TGTGCCAGCAGTGACGGGGGAGGGTTTAATCAGCCCCAGCATTTT. The gene calls are TRBV2 and TRBJ1-5, with D perhaps TRBD1 (5 bases). Germline lookup yields CDR1 SNHLY and CDR2 FYNNEI. CDR3 size: 15 residues. Trimming stripped 3 bases from V and 4 bases from J, with 13 bases between.

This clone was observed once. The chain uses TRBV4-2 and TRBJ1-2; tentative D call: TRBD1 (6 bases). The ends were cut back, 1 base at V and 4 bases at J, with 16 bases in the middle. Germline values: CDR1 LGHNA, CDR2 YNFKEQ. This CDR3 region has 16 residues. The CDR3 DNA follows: TGTGCCAGCAGCCAAGGGGACGGGGTAGGGGGCTATGGCTACACCTTC. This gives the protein CASSQGDGVGGYGYTF.

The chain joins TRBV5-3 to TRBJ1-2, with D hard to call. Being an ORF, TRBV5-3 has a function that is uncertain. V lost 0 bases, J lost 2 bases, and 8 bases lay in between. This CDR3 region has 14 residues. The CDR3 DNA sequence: TGTGCCAGAAGCTTGGGGTCGAGGAACTATGGCTACACCTTC. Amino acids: CARSLGSRNYGYTF.

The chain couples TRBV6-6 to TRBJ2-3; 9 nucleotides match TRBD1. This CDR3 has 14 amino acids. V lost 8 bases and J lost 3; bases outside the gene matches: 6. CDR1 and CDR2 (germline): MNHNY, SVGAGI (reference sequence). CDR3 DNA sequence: TGTGCCAGCCAAAGGGACAGGGCAACAGATACGCAGTATTTT. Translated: CASQRDRATDTQYF.

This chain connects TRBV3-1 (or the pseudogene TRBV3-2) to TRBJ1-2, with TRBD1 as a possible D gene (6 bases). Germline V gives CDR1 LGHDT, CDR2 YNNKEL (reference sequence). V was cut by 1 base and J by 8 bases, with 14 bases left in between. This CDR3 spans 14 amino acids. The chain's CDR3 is CASSQGQGHNGYTF. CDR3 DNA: TGTGCCAGCAGCCAAGGGCAGGGGCACAACGGCTACACCTTC.

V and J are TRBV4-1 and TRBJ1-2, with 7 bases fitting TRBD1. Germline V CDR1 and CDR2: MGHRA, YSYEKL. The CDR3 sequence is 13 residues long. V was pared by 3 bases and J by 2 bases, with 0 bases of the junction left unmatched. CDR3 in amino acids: CASSQTGNYGYTF. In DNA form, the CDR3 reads TGCGCCAGCAGCCAGACAGGGAACTATGGCTACACCTTC.

This chain's CDR3 is CASSQLPPGQGFYEQYF. In DNA, the CDR3 is TGTGCCAGCAGCCAACTTCCCCCGGGACAGGGCTTCTACGAGCAGTACTTC. The genes are TRBV7-9 and TRBJ2-7, with 9 bases aligning to TRBD1. The V and J ends lost 5 bases and 3 bases, in that order; junction bases with no gene match: 14. Germline assignment: CDR1 SEHNR and CDR2 FQNEAQ (reference sequence). This CDR3 has 17 residues.

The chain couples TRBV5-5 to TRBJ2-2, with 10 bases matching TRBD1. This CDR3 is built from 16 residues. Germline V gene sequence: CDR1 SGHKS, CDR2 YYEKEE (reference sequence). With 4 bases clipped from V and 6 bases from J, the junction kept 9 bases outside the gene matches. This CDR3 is CASSQQTDRGSGELFF. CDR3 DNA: TGTGCCAGCAGCCAACAAACGGACAGGGGGTCCGGGGAGCTGTTTTTT.

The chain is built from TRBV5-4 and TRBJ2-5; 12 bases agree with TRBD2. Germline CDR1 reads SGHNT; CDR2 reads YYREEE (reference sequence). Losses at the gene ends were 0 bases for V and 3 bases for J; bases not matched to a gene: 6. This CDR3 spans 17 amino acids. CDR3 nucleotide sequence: TGTGCCAGCAGCTTGGGAGCTAGCGGGGGGGCCAAAGAGACCCAGTACTTC. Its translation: CASSLGASGGAKETQYF. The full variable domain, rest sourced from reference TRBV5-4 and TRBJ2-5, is ETGVTQSPTHLIKTRGQQVTLRCSSQSGHNTVSWYQQALGQGPQFIFQYYREEENGRGNFPPRFSGLQFPNYSSELNVNALELDDSALYLCASSLGASGGAKETQYFGPGTRLLVL.

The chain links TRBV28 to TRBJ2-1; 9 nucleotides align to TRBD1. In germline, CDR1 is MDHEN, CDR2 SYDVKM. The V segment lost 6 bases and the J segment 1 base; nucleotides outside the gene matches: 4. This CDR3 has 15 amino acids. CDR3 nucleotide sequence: TGTGCCAGCAGCCGGGGACAGGGATCCTACAATGAGCAGTTCTTC. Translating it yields CASSRGQGSYNEQFF.

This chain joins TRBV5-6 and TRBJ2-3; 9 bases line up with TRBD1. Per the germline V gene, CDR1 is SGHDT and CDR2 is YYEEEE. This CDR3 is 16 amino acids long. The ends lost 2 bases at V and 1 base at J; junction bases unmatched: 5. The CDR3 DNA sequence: TGTGCCAGCAGCTTTGGGACAGGGACGGGCACAGATACGCAGTATTTT. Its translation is CASSFGTGTGTDTQYF. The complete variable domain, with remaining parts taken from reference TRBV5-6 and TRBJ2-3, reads DAGVTQSPTHLIKTRGQQVTLRCSPKSGHDTVSWYQQALGQGPQFIFQYYEEEERQRGNFPDRFSGHQFPNYSSELNVNALLLGDSALYLCASSFGTGTGTDTQYFGPGTRLTVL.

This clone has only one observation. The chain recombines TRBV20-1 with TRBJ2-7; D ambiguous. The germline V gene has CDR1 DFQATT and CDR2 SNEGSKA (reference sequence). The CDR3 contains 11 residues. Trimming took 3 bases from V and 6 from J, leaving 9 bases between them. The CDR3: CSASDEREQYF. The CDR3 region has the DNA TGCAGTGCTAGTGATGAGCGCGAGCAGTACTTC.

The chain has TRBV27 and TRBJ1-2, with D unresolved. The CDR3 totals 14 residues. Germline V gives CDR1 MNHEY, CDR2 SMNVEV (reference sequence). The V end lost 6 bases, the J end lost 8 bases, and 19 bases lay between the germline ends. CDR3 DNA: TGTGCCAGCAGACCCGGACTGGAGTTAGGAGGCTACACCTTC. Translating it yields CASRPGLELGGYTF.

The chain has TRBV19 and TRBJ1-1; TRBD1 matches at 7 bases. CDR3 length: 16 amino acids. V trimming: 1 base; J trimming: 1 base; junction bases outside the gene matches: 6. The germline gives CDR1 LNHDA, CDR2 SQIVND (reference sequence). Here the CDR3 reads CASSIGLGTENTEAFF. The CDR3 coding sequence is TGTGCCAGTAGTATAGGCCTCGGGACAGAGAACACTGAAGCTTTCTTT.

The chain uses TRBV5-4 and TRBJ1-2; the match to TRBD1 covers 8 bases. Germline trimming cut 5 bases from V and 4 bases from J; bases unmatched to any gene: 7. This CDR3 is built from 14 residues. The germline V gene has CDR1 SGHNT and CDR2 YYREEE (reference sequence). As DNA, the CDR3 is TGTGCCAGCAGTTCCGGACAGGGAATCTATGGCTACACCTTC. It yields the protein CASSSGQGIYGYTF.

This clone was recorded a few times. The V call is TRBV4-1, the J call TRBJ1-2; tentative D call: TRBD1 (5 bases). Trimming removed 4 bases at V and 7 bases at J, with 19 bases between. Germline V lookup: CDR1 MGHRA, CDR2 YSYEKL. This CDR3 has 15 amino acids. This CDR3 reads CASSPYWDYEGGYTF. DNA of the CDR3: TGCGCCAGCAGCCCTTACTGGGACTACGAAGGTGGCTACACCTTC.